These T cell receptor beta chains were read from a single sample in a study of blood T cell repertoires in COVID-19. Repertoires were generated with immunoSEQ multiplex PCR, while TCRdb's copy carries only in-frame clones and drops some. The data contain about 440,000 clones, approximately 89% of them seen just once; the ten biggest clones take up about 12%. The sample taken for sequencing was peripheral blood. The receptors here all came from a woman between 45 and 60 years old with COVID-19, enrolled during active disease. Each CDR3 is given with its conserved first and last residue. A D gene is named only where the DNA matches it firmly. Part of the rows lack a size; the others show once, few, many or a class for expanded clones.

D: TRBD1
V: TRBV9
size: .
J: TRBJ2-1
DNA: TGTGCCAGCAGCGACCCAGACAGGGGGCATGAGCAGTTCTTC
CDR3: CASSDPDRGHEQFF

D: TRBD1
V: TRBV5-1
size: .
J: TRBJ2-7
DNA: TGCGCCAGCAGCCCGCCGACAGGGGGGAACGAGCAGTACTTC
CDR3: CASSPPTGGNEQYF

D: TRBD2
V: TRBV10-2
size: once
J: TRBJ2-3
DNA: TGCGCCAGCAGTGTCGGGGGGGGCACAGATACGCAGTATTTT
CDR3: CASSVGGGTDTQYF

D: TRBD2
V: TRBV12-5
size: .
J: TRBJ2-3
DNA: TGTGCTAGTGGTTTGACGAGCGGGGGCACAGATACGCAGTATTTT
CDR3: CASGLTSGGTDTQYF

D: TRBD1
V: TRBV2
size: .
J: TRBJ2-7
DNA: TGTGCCAGCTCCCCTAGGACAGGGCGTTACTACGAGCAGTACTTC
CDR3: CASSPRTGRYYEQYF

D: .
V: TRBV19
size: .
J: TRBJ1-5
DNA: TGTGCCAGTAGTATACGAGGGGGGGCCGATCAGCCCCAGCATTTT
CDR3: CASSIRGGADQPQHF

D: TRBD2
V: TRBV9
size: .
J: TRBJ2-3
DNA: TGTGCCAGCAGCCTTTTTAGCGGGGGGGCCACAGATACGCAGTATTTT
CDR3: CASSLFSGGATDTQYF

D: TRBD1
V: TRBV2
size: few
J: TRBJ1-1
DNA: TGTGCCAGCAGCGCCGACAGGGTGAACACTGAAGCTTTCTTT
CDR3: CASSADRVNTEAFF

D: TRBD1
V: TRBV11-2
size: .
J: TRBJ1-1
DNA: TGTGCCAGCAGCTTAGCGGGACAGGGAGCTTTCTTT
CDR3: CASSLAGQGAFF

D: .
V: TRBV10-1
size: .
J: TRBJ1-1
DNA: TGCGCCAGCAGCGCCACTATGAACACTGAAGCTTTCTTT
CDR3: CASSATMNTEAFF

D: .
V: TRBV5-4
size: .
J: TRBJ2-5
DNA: TGTGCCAGCAGCTTAAACAGTGAGACCCAGTACTTC
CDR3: CASSLNSETQYF

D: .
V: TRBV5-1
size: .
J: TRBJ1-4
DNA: TGCGCCAGCAGCCGTTTACAGGAGGGACGTGAAAAACTGTTTTTT
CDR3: CASSRLQEGREKLFF

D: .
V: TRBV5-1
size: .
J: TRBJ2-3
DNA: TGCGCCAGCAGCCTGTGGGGGCCCACAGATACGCAGTATTTT
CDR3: CASSLWGPTDTQYF

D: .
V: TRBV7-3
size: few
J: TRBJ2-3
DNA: TGTGCCAGCAGCTTGGGGACAACGCAGTATTTT
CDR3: CASSLGTTQYF

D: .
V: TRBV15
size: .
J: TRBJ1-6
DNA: TGTGCCACCAGCAGAGATACCCAGGGTAGCTTCAATTCACCCCTCCACTTT
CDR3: CATSRDTQGSFNSPLHF

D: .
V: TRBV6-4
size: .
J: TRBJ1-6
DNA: TGTGCCAGCAGTGAAGAGGTAGATTCACCCCTCCACTTT
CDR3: CASSEEVDSPLHF

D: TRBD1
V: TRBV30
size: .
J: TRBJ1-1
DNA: TGTGCCTGGACCAACGGACAGGGTGACACTGAAGCTTTCTTT
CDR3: CAWTNGQGDTEAFF

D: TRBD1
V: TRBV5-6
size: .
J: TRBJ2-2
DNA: TGTGCCAGCAGCCCGGGACAGGGTGCGAACACCGGGGAGCTGTTTTTT
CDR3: CASSPGQGANTGELFF

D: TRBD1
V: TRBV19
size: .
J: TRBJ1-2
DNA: TGTGCCAGTAGTCTCGGACAGGGACTCGCCCCGGGGGGCTACACCTTC
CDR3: CASSLGQGLAPGGYTF

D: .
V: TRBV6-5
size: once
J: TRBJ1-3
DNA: TGTGCCAGCAGTTGGCACAGGGACCCTGGAAACACCATATATTTT
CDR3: CASSWHRDPGNTIYF

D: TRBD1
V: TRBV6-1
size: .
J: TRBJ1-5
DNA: TGTGCCAGCAGTGAATCGCGACAGGGTGGTGTGCAGCCCCAGCATTTT
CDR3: CASSESRQGGVQPQHF

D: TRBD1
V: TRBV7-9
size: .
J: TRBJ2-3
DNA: TGTGCCAGCAGCTTATCGGGACAGGGGGCCGCGGCGCAGTATTTT
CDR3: CASSLSGQGAAAQYF

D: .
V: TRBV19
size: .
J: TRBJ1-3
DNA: TGTGCCAGTAGTATGGGTCCCGGAAAGGGGAACACCATATATTTT
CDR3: CASSMGPGKGNTIYF

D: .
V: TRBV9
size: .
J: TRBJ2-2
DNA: TGTGCCAGCAGCCCCCGTATGGTACAGGGCCACACCGGGGAGCTGTTTTTT
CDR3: CASSPRMVQGHTGELFF

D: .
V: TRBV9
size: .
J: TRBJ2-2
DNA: TGTGCCAGCAGCGCATCTGGGGCGTCCTATCAATCGAACACCGGGGAGCTGTTTTTT
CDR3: CASSASGASYQSNTGELFF